This TCR beta chain appears in the sequencing data of a study of identifying expanded T cells in peripheral blood. Study outcomes and limitations: Clone count variance between roughly 2-week samples rose with total template count. About 1.3 clones differed between technical replicates, versus roughly 17 and 20 over time.

Points on this clone: Its antigen is currently unknown.

No infections or other immune events were documented during collection. From germline, CDR1 is SGHTA and CDR2 FQGTGA. This CDR3 spans 15 amino acids. Trimming pared 1 base from V and 7 bases from J, leaving 14 bases between. The data were produced by immunoSEQ multiplex PCR, yet TCRdb's version contains in-frame clones alone and is incomplete. The sample contains fewer than 60,000 clones, roughly 82% of which appear only once. V usage is TRBV7-3 and J usage is TRBJ2-1, with D possibly TRBD2 on 5 matching bases. Input material: blood. This TCR was recovered from a person aged 18 to 75 in good health. CDR3 protein: CASSLIGLAMNEQFF. The CDR3 DNA reads TGTGCCAGCAGCTTAATTGGCCTAGCTATGAATGAGCAGTTCTTC.